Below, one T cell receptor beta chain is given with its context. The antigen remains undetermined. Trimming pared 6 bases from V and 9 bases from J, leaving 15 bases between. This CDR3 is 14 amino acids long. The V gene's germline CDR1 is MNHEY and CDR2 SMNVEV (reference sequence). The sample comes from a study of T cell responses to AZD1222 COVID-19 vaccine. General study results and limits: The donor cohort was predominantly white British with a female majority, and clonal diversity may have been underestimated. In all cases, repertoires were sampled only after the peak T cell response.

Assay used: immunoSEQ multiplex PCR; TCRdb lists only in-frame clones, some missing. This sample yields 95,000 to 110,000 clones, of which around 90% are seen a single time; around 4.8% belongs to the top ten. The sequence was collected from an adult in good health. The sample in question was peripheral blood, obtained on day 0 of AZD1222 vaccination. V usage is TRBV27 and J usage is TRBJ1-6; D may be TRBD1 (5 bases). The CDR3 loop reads CASSPDILTSPLHF. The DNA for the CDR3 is TGTGCCAGCAGCCCGGACATTCTCACTTCACCCCTCCACTTT.